This T cell receptor beta chain derives from a study of T cell repertoires in cytomegalovirus infection. Study in general: Recently described HLA-C-restricted plus well-studied HLA-B-restricted CMV epitopes were used. Both CMV infection and a matching HLA type were indicated by public TCR beta signatures.

Comments on this clonotype: Its antigen remains unidentified.

The V end lost 2 bases, the J end lost 1 base, and 15 bases lay between the germline ends. Germline V gene lookup returns CDR1 MDHEN and CDR2 SYDVKM. The CDR3 has 16 residues. Each CDR3 protein gets one entry after TCRdb re-called the reads with MiXCR. The sample has some 110,000 distinct CDR3 sequences, roughly 32% seen once; the top ten hold 58%. This sample comprised CD8+ T cells from cultured PBMCs, obtained from culture after CMV antigen stimulation. The TCR comes from a human donor in good health (CMV status not recorded). Some clones in this sample may be carry-over from other donors' samples. This chain links TRBV28 with TRBJ2-7; D is uncertain. The CDR3 reads CASSLPPSVQSYEQYF. Here the CDR3 DNA reads TGTGCCAGCAGTTTACCCCCCTCGGTACAGTCCTACGAGCAGTACTTC.